This TCR beta chain was profiled in a study of blood T cell repertoires in COVID-19. Study-wide context: Some COVID-19 samples were acute and others convalescent; all came from the United States, Italy and Spain.

J gave up 4 bases and V 0 bases, and 7 bases lay outside the gene matches. The CDR3 has 17 residues. In germline, CDR1 is LGHNA, CDR2 YSLEER. Authors' data handling: Nucleated cell counts were estimated from reference gene primer amplification. The data were produced by immunoSEQ multiplex PCR, yet TCRdb's version contains in-frame clones alone and is incomplete. That table gives V, J and clone size, and the DNA gave D and trimming. The table shows over 100,000 clones, with about nine tenths occurring only once. The receptor was derived from a man aged 35 to 55 with acute or convalescent COVID-19. The rearrangement links TRBV4-3 to TRBJ2-2, with 8 bases matching TRBD1. Material for sequencing was peripheral blood. The CDR3 sequence: CASSQDYGTGRTGELFF. The CDR3 DNA reads as TGCGCCAGCAGCCAAGATTATGGGACAGGTCGCACCGGGGAGCTGTTTTTT.